This T cell receptor beta chain came from a study of T cells in Graves' hyperthyroidism and ophthalmopathy. Study-wide results and caveats: Ophthalmopathy and stable hyperthyroidism were separated by a 13 V-J model.

Looked up from germline, CDR1 is DFQATT and CDR2 is SNEGSKA (reference sequence). The CDR3 totals 15 residues. V was pared by 2 bases and J by 0 bases, with 8 bases between. This clonotype appeared many times. Antigen specificity is unknown. The CDR3 regions of TCR beta were amplified from RNA transcripts. HTBI primers were used for first-round RT-PCR of the TCR CDR3. MiXCR was run by TCRdb on the multiplex PCR reads, yielding one entry per CDR3 protein. The sample includes a few hundred thousand distinct CDR3 sequences, around 42% of them seen just once. Uncontrolled infection, other autoimmune disease, pregnancy or lactation barred patients from enrollment.

This clonotype was sampled from a woman younger than 30 with Graves' hyperthyroidism. The chain couples TRBV20-1 to TRBJ2-6; D gene ambiguous. The specimen was peripheral blood or thyroid tissue (not recorded which). The CDR3 reads CSARIDHSGANVLTF. The CDR3 DNA follows: TGCAGTGCTAGAATCGACCACTCTGGGGCCAACGTCCTGACTTTC.